These T cell receptor beta chains were read from a single sample in a study of cytomegalovirus exposure and HLA in healthy donors. TCRdb's table, derived via immunoSEQ multiplex PCR, lists solely in-frame clones and lacks some. The sample has about 150,000 clones, approximately 72% seen once. Sequencing input: PBMCs. These receptors all stem from a man between 18 and 29 years old in good health and CMV-seronegative. Both conserved end residues are part of each CDR3. The order of the fields is V gene, J gene, D gene, clone size, CDR3 protein, CDR3 DNA. A D gene is named only where the DNA matches it firmly. A row's size may be missing; if present it is once, few, many or a size class.

v_call: TRBV15
j_call: TRBJ2-5
d_call: TRBD1
clone_size: -
cdr3_aa: CATSSYPTGVGETQYF
cdr3_nt: TGTGCCACCAGCAGCTACCCGACAGGGGTTGGCGAGACCCAGTACTTC

v_call: TRBV21-1
j_call: TRBJ2-2
d_call: -
clone_size: -
cdr3_aa: CASSKGFQRTSNTGELFF
cdr3_nt: TGTGCCAGCAGCAAAGGGTTCCAGCGGACTTCGAACACCGGGGAGCTGTTTTTT

v_call: TRBV5-1
j_call: TRBJ1-4
d_call: -
clone_size: -
cdr3_aa: CASSVRGGNEKLFF
cdr3_nt: TGCGCCAGCAGCGTCCGGGGGGGGAATGAAAAACTGTTTTTT

v_call: TRBV5-1
j_call: TRBJ2-2
d_call: -
clone_size: -
cdr3_aa: CASSPGVPGTGELFF
cdr3_nt: TGCGCCAGCAGCCCGGGGGTGCCGGGGACCGGGGAGCTGTTTTTT

v_call: TRBV9
j_call: TRBJ1-2
d_call: TRBD1
clone_size: -
cdr3_aa: CASSNPGTGDGYTF
cdr3_nt: TGTGCCAGCAGCAATCCCGGGACAGGGGACGGCTACACCTTC

v_call: TRBV10-2
j_call: TRBJ2-1
d_call: TRBD2
clone_size: -
cdr3_aa: CASRSLAGAYNEQFF
cdr3_nt: TGCGCCAGCAGGTCGCTAGCGGGGGCCTACAATGAGCAGTTCTTC

v_call: TRBV6-5
j_call: TRBJ1-2
d_call: -
clone_size: -
cdr3_aa: CASSPGHPRGGYTF
cdr3_nt: TGTGCCAGCTCTCCGGGACACCCCCGAGGTGGCTACACCTTC

v_call: TRBV7-9
j_call: TRBJ1-2
d_call: TRBD1
clone_size: -
cdr3_aa: CASSLVRQGNDGYTF
cdr3_nt: TGTGCCAGCAGCCTTGTCAGACAGGGGAACGATGGCTACACCTTC

v_call: TRBV10-3
j_call: TRBJ1-2
d_call: -
clone_size: -
cdr3_aa: CATGGGGTYGYTF
cdr3_nt: TGTGCCACCGGAGGGGGGGGGACCTATGGCTACACCTTC

v_call: TRBV5-1
j_call: TRBJ1-2
d_call: -
clone_size: few
cdr3_aa: CASSLGLGGGYTF
cdr3_nt: TGCGCCAGCAGCTTGGGTCTTGGCGGTGGCTACACCTTC

v_call: TRBV7-2
j_call: TRBJ2-1
d_call: -
clone_size: -
cdr3_aa: CASSSPPGYNEQFF
cdr3_nt: TGTGCCAGCAGCTCCCCCCCGGGGTACAATGAGCAGTTCTTC

v_call: TRBV28
j_call: TRBJ2-3
d_call: TRBD2
clone_size: -
cdr3_aa: CASSLPGGLAGWRTDTQYF
cdr3_nt: TGTGCCAGCAGTTTACCGGGGGGACTAGCGGGGTGGCGCACAGATACGCAGTATTTT

v_call: TRBV5-4
j_call: TRBJ1-1
d_call: TRBD1
clone_size: -
cdr3_aa: CASTLGGAGTEAFF
cdr3_nt: TGTGCCAGCACCCTAGGGGGCGCGGGCACTGAAGCTTTCTTT

v_call: TRBV20-1
j_call: TRBJ2-5
d_call: -
clone_size: -
cdr3_aa: CSVGYQETQYF
cdr3_nt: TGCAGTGTCGGTTACCAAGAGACCCAGTACTTC

v_call: TRBV5-1
j_call: TRBJ1-2
d_call: TRBD1
clone_size: -
cdr3_aa: CASSPDRANYGYTF
cdr3_nt: TGCGCCAGCAGCCCGGACAGGGCTAACTATGGCTACACCTTC

v_call: TRBV10-3
j_call: TRBJ2-1
d_call: -
clone_size: -
cdr3_aa: CAISGGLRDLLGNEQFF
cdr3_nt: TGTGCCATCAGTGGGGGGCTCCGGGACCTCCTAGGGAATGAGCAGTTCTTC

v_call: TRBV5-1
j_call: TRBJ1-1
d_call: -
clone_size: -
cdr3_aa: CASSLAPEAEAFF
cdr3_nt: TGCGCCAGCAGCTTGGCCCCAGAGGCTGAAGCTTTCTTT

v_call: TRBV5-8
j_call: TRBJ1-2
d_call: TRBD1
clone_size: -
cdr3_aa: CASSFDRAYYGYTF
cdr3_nt: TGTGCCAGCAGCTTCGACAGGGCCTACTATGGCTACACCTTC

v_call: TRBV6-5
j_call: TRBJ1-6
d_call: -
clone_size: -
cdr3_aa: CASSYQGSRSPLHF
cdr3_nt: TGTGCCAGCAGTTATCAGGGTAGTCGGTCACCCCTCCACTTT

v_call: TRBV9
j_call: TRBJ2-5
d_call: TRBD2
clone_size: few
cdr3_aa: CASSVGGGGTQYF
cdr3_nt: TGTGCCAGCAGCGTAGGGGGCGGGGGGACCCAGTACTTC

v_call: TRBV4-3
j_call: TRBJ1-1
d_call: TRBD1
clone_size: -
cdr3_aa: CASSQEGGRGLETEAFF
cdr3_nt: TGCGCCAGCAGCCAAGAGGGGGGCAGGGGGCTGGAGACTGAAGCTTTCTTT

v_call: TRBV6-5
j_call: TRBJ1-2
d_call: -
clone_size: -
cdr3_aa: CASINPLGGYGYTF
cdr3_nt: TGTGCCAGCATTAACCCACTAGGGGGCTATGGCTACACCTTC

v_call: TRBV28
j_call: TRBJ2-3
d_call: TRBD2
clone_size: -
cdr3_aa: CASSFGLVGGGTDTQYF
cdr3_nt: TGTGCCAGCAGTTTCGGCTTGGTGGGAGGGGGCACAGATACGCAGTATTTT

v_call: TRBV18
j_call: TRBJ2-5
d_call: -
clone_size: -
cdr3_aa: CASSPSGTQETQYF
cdr3_nt: TGTGCCAGCTCACCATCGGGGACACAAGAGACCCAGTACTTC

v_call: TRBV5-4
j_call: TRBJ2-5
d_call: TRBD1
clone_size: -
cdr3_aa: CASSTDRDAETQYF
cdr3_nt: TGTGCCAGCAGCACAGACAGGGATGCAGAGACCCAGTACTTC

v_call: TRBV2
j_call: TRBJ1-1
d_call: -
clone_size: -
cdr3_aa: CASRRELNTEAFF
cdr3_nt: TGTGCCAGCAGACGGGAGCTGAACACTGAAGCTTTCTTT

v_call: TRBV18
j_call: TRBJ2-3
d_call: -
clone_size: -
cdr3_aa: CASSPPSLGQLTDTQYF
cdr3_nt: TGTGCCAGCTCACCACCGTCTCTAGGACAGCTCACAGATACGCAGTATTTT

v_call: TRBV27
j_call: TRBJ2-3
d_call: -
clone_size: -
cdr3_aa: CASSSTRNTQYF
cdr3_nt: TGTGCCAGCAGTTCAACTAGAAACACGCAGTATTTT

v_call: TRBV6-5
j_call: TRBJ1-1
d_call: -
clone_size: -
cdr3_aa: CASRRGGPYTEAFF
cdr3_nt: TGTGCCAGCAGAAGGGGGGGCCCGTACACTGAAGCTTTCTTT

v_call: TRBV4-3
j_call: TRBJ2-7
d_call: -
clone_size: -
cdr3_aa: CASSQDLVVLAEYEQYF
cdr3_nt: TGCGCCAGCAGCCAAGATCTGGTCGTACTAGCTGAGTACGAGCAGTACTTC

v_call: TRBV7-2
j_call: TRBJ2-7
d_call: TRBD1
clone_size: few
cdr3_aa: CASSFSQGANEQYF
cdr3_nt: TGTGCCAGCAGCTTCTCTCAGGGGGCCAACGAGCAGTACTTC

v_call: TRBV2
j_call: TRBJ2-7
d_call: -
clone_size: -
cdr3_aa: CASHRSRNYEQYF
cdr3_nt: TGTGCCAGCCATCGATCCAGGAACTACGAGCAGTACTTC

v_call: TRBV5-1
j_call: TRBJ2-6
d_call: TRBD2
clone_size: -
cdr3_aa: CASSLGNSGGFSGANVLTF
cdr3_nt: TGCGCCAGCAGCTTGGGTAATAGCGGGGGATTCTCTGGGGCCAACGTCCTGACTTTC

v_call: TRBV4-3
j_call: TRBJ2-3
d_call: -
clone_size: once
cdr3_aa: CASSASAAQDTQYF
cdr3_nt: TGCGCCAGCAGCGCGTCGGCGGCCCAAGATACGCAGTATTTT

v_call: TRBV5-1
j_call: TRBJ1-6
d_call: -
clone_size: -
cdr3_aa: CASSWEGRSDSPLHF
cdr3_nt: TGCGCCAGCAGCTGGGAGGGCCGTTCAGATTCACCCCTCCACTTT

v_call: TRBV28
j_call: TRBJ2-1
d_call: -
clone_size: -
cdr3_aa: CASSLTQGGPWRNEQFF
cdr3_nt: TGTGCCAGCAGTTTAACACAAGGCGGCCCGTGGCGCAATGAGCAGTTCTTC

v_call: TRBV5-1
j_call: TRBJ1-6
d_call: -
clone_size: -
cdr3_aa: CASSLWDGSNSPLHF
cdr3_nt: TGCGCCAGCAGCCTGTGGGATGGGAGCAATTCACCCCTCCACTTT

v_call: TRBV19
j_call: TRBJ1-2
d_call: -
clone_size: -
cdr3_aa: CASSIGYSNYGYTF
cdr3_nt: TGTGCCAGTAGTATTGGGTACAGTAACTATGGCTACACCTTC

v_call: TRBV7-9
j_call: TRBJ2-4
d_call: TRBD1
clone_size: few
cdr3_aa: CASSYRGLGKNIQYF
cdr3_nt: TGTGCCAGCAGCTACAGGGGGCTCGGCAAAAACATTCAGTACTTC

v_call: TRBV19
j_call: TRBJ1-1
d_call: -
clone_size: once
cdr3_aa: CASSITQKNTEAFF
cdr3_nt: TGTGCCAGTAGTATAACACAGAAGAACACTGAAGCTTTCTTT

v_call: TRBV18
j_call: TRBJ1-4
d_call: -
clone_size: few
cdr3_aa: CASSPERGAGEKLFF
cdr3_nt: TGTGCCAGCTCACCGGAGCGGGGGGCCGGGGAAAAACTGTTTTTT

v_call: TRBV19
j_call: TRBJ1-6
d_call: -
clone_size: once
cdr3_aa: CASTLGTGSNSPLHF
cdr3_nt: TGTGCCAGTACTCTAGGAACAGGTTCAAATTCACCCCTCCACTTT

v_call: TRBV27
j_call: TRBJ2-2
d_call: TRBD2
clone_size: -
cdr3_aa: CASRRGLANTGELFF
cdr3_nt: TGTGCCAGCAGGCGGGGGTTGGCGAACACCGGGGAGCTGTTTTTT

v_call: TRBV28
j_call: TRBJ2-5
d_call: TRBD1
clone_size: -
cdr3_aa: CASSRTGSRAQYF
cdr3_nt: TGTGCCAGCAGTCGGACAGGGTCGCGAGCCCAGTACTTC

v_call: TRBV14
j_call: TRBJ2-5
d_call: TRBD2
clone_size: -
cdr3_aa: CASSSRYSGGFQETQYF
cdr3_nt: TGTGCCAGCAGCTCGCGATATAGCGGGGGCTTCCAGGAGACCCAGTACTTC

v_call: TRBV7-8
j_call: TRBJ2-5
d_call: -
clone_size: few
cdr3_aa: CASSASRVQGKTQYF
cdr3_nt: TGTGCCAGCAGCGCATCGCGGGTACAGGGAAAGACCCAGTACTTC

v_call: TRBV5-1
j_call: TRBJ1-4
d_call: -
clone_size: -
cdr3_aa: CASSLPSGGPEKLFF
cdr3_nt: TGCGCCAGCAGCTTGCCCTCTGGAGGGCCTGAAAAACTGTTTTTT

v_call: TRBV2
j_call: TRBJ2-4
d_call: -
clone_size: once
cdr3_aa: CASSGPRQAKNIQYF
cdr3_nt: TGTGCCAGCAGCGGCCCAAGACAGGCCAAAAACATTCAGTACTTC

v_call: TRBV9
j_call: TRBJ2-5
d_call: -
clone_size: -
cdr3_aa: CASSVGGGGRGETQYF
cdr3_nt: TGTGCCAGCAGCGTAGGGGGAGGGGGTCGGGGGGAGACCCAGTACTTC

v_call: TRBV4-1
j_call: TRBJ2-5
d_call: -
clone_size: -
cdr3_aa: CASSQAPGLQETQYF
cdr3_nt: TGCGCCAGCAGCCAAGCCCCCGGGTTGCAAGAGACCCAGTACTTC

v_call: TRBV7-9
j_call: TRBJ1-1
d_call: -
clone_size: -
cdr3_aa: CASSFQLNTEAFF
cdr3_nt: TGTGCCAGCAGCTTCCAATTGAACACTGAAGCTTTCTTT

v_call: TRBV7-2
j_call: TRBJ1-1
d_call: -
clone_size: -
cdr3_aa: CASSLALAAMNTEAFF
cdr3_nt: TGTGCCAGCAGCTTAGCGCTAGCAGCCATGAACACTGAAGCTTTCTTT

v_call: TRBV5-4
j_call: TRBJ2-1
d_call: TRBD1
clone_size: -
cdr3_aa: CASSLGQGKGYNEQFF
cdr3_nt: TGTGCCAGCAGCTTGGGACAGGGAAAGGGCTACAATGAGCAGTTCTTC